This T cell receptor (beta chain) is from a study of long-term antiretroviral therapy in people with HIV. Regarding the study as a whole: The study lacked data on ART adherence, viral resistance or therapy changes.

This was the immunoSEQ v3.0 assay at survey level. Per sample, sequencing targeted about 35,000-55,000 T-cell genomes. Libraries were prepared by immunoSEQ multiplex PCR; TCRdb keeps only in-frame clonotypes and omits some of them. The data show under 40,000 clones, around 83% seen once. About this clone: What it binds is not known.

Trimming left V 1 base short and J 8 bases short, with 10 bases between. The CDR3 spans 13 residues. Germline V gene data show CDR1 as SGDLS and CDR2 as YYNGEE. Sample: unsorted PBMCs, taken about 2.7 years before starting antiretroviral therapy. The clonotype comes from a woman younger than 45 with HIV. The rearrangement joins TRBV9 to TRBJ2-4; D is possibly TRBD1 (6 bases). The CDR3 loop is CASSVSGEHIQYF. Here the CDR3 DNA reads TGTGCCAGCAGCGTATCAGGGGAGCACATTCAGTACTTC. The whole variable domain, remainder taken from reference TRBV9 and TRBJ2-4, is DSGVTQTPKHLITATGQRVTLRCSPRSGDLSVYWYQQSLDQGLQFLIQYYNGEERAKGNILERFSAQQFPDLHSELNLSSLELGDSALYFCASSVSGEHIQYFGAGTRLSVL.